This T cell receptor beta chain came from a study of shared clonotypes between healthy human individuals. Measured with immunoSEQ multiplex PCR; TCRdb has only the in-frame clones, and not every one. The sample carries about 1 million clones, under 80% recorded once. This CDR3 is built from 13 residues. Germline lookup yields CDR1 KGHSH and CDR2 LQKENI. V gave up 6 bases and J gave up 2 bases, with 10 bases separating them. The material sequenced was memory CD4+ T cells sorted from blood. As for subset: CD45RA-negative fraction. The clonotype was recovered from a man younger than 30 in good health. The chain is built from TRBV18 and TRBJ1-1; D is uncertain. The CDR3 spells CASSPGDNTEAFF. In nucleotides, the CDR3 is TGTGCCAGCTCTCCAGGCGACAACACTGAAGCTTTCTTT.